The clone carrying this TCR beta chain was picked up many times. Its antigen is as yet unknown. The data stem from a study of T cell repertoires in cytomegalovirus infection. Study observations and caveats: The cumulative frequency of public TCR beta families distinguished individuals who carried CMV together with the relevant HLA.

TCRdb itself ran the reads through MiXCR, one entry per CDR3 protein. The sample lists about 830,000 distinct CDR3 sequences, approximately 30% occurring once. This CDR3 has 13 amino acids. Germline assignment: CDR1 SEHNR and CDR2 FQNEAQ (reference sequence). This chain joins TRBV7-9 and TRBJ2-7; the D gene is possibly TRBD2 (6 bases). The sample consisted of cultured CD8+ T cells from PBMCs, taken from culture after CMV antigen stimulation. The clonotype originates from a human donor in good health (CMV status not recorded). Some clones in this sample may be carry-over from other donors' samples. The CDR3: CAYGTADSYEQYF. The DNA for the CDR3 is TGTGCTTATGGGACTGCCGACTCCTACGAGCAGTACTTC.